The sequence of this TCR beta chain was determined in a study of cytomegalovirus exposure and HLA in healthy donors. In the study overall: An early data release held around 80 million unique TCRs from HLA-typed donors.

The length of the CDR3 is 11 residues. Germline V lookup: CDR1 SQVTM, CDR2 ANQGSEA. Trimming removed 6 bases at V and 6 bases at J, with 9 bases between. Primers included in the PCR were 60 Vbeta and 13 Jbeta primers. The protocol was immunoSEQ multiplex PCR, while the TCRdb copy is restricted to in-frame clones and leaves out a portion. The table records more than 200,000 clones, about 80% of them present only once. Healthy bone marrow donors formed the donor group. Sampled while nominally healthy, donors likely had unrecorded immune exposures. The sequence came from a male donor in good health and CMV-seronegative. The chain is built from TRBV29-1 and TRBJ2-1; TRBD1 is a possible D gene (5 bases). Sequenced: PBMCs. The CDR3 DNA follows: TGCAGCGTAGATGACAGCAATGAGCAGTTCTTC. Translating gives CSVDDSNEQFF.